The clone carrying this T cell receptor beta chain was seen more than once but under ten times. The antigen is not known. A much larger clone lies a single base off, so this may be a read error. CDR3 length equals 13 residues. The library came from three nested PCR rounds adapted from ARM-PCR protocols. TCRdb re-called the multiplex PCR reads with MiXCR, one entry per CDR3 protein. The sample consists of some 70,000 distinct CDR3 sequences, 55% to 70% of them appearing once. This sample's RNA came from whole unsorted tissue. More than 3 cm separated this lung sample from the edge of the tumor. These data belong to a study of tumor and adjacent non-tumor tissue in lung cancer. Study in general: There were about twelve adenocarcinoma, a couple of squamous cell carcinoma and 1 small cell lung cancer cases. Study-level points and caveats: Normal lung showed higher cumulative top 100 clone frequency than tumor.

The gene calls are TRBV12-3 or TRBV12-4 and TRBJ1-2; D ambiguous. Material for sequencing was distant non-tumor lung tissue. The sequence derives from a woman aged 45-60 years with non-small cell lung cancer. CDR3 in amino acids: CASSLGEKDGYIF. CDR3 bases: TGTGCCAGCAGTTTAGGGGAGAAAGATGGCTACATCTTC.